These 29 T cell receptor beta chains share one sample of origin, sequenced in a study of blood T cell repertoires in COVID-19. The method was immunoSEQ multiplex PCR; TCRdb's version includes in-frame clones alone and lacks a portion of them. The sample consists of 220,000 or so clones, just under 90% of them appearing once. Sequenced material: PBMCs or T cells enriched from blood (not recorded which). These receptors originate from a man aged 45-65 years who had been exposed to COVID-19.

CDR3 in amino acids: CATSETGDGYGYTF. The CDR3 DNA reads as TGTGCCACCAGTGAGACAGGAGATGGTTATGGCTACACCTTC. This sequence joins TRBV24-1 and TRBJ1-2, with D possibly being TRBD1 (6 bases). Per germline, CDR1 KGHDR and CDR2 SFDVKD. Trimming took 4 bases from V and 5 from J, leaving 13 bases between them. The CDR3 runs to 14 residues.

This rearrangement joins TRBV3-1 (or the pseudogene TRBV3-2) to TRBJ2-3, with TRBD2 matching over 7 bases. The CDR3 length is 15 residues. Unmatched junction bases numbered 5, after V lost 4 bases and J lost 1 base. The germline V gene has CDR1 LGHDT and CDR2 YNNKEL (reference sequence). CDR3: CASSPLGRGTDTQYF. The CDR3 bases are TGTGCCAGCAGCCCTTTAGGGAGGGGCACAGATACGCAGTATTTT.

This chain links TRBV7-8 with TRBJ1-5; D possibly corresponds to TRBD1 (5 bases). V lost 1 base and J lost 7, with 11 bases in between. In germline, CDR1 is SGHVS, CDR2 FQNEAQ. The CDR3 has 14 amino acids. The CDR3 sequence: CASSLEQGQQPQHF. The CDR3, as DNA: TGTGCCAGCAGCTTAGAGCAGGGCCAGCAGCCCCAGCATTTT.

The V call is TRBV30, the J call TRBJ1-6; D is uncertain. The V end lost 5 bases, the J end lost 7 bases, and 9 bases lay between the germline ends. CDR1 and CDR2 from the germline V gene are GTSNPN and SVGIG (reference sequence). The CDR3 contains 12 residues. CDR3 nucleotide sequence: TGTGCCTGGGGGCAGCAGAATTCACCCCTCCACTTT. Protein sequence: CAWGQQNSPLHF.

The V and J genes are TRBV6-5 and TRBJ1-1; 7 bases align to TRBD1. In germline, CDR1 is MNHEY, CDR2 SVGAGI. The ends lost 6 bases at V and 5 bases at J; junction bases unmatched: 3. The CDR3 totals 12 residues. CDR3 sequence (DNA): TGTGCCAGCAGGACAGGGCCAACTGAAGCTTTCTTT. This sequence encodes CASRTGPTEAFF.

V gene TRBV4-1 combines with J gene TRBJ2-5; TRBD2 matches at 9 bases. Trimming at V came to 3 bases and at J to 6 bases, leaving 17 bases not matched to a gene. Germline lookup yields CDR1 MGHRA and CDR2 YSYEKL. This CDR3 region has 18 residues. CDR3: CASSQGTPGTSLGKTQYF. The CDR3 region has the DNA TGCGCCAGCAGCCAGGGGACCCCCGGGACTAGCTTAGGGAAGACCCAGTACTTC.

The V gene is TRBV7-3, the J gene TRBJ2-7, with 12 bases lining up with TRBD1. The CDR3 has 20 amino acids. V gave up 2 bases and J gave up 1 base; unmatched junction bases: 15. Per germline, CDR1 SGHTA and CDR2 FQGTGA. This chain's CDR3 is CASSLQAGTGGGSASYEQYF. CDR3 sequence (DNA): TGTGCCAGCAGCTTACAAGCGGGGACAGGGGGCGGTTCAGCTTCCTACGAGCAGTACTTC.

The V gene is TRBV5-4, the J gene TRBJ2-7, with TRBD1 matching over 8 bases. The CDR3 extends over 14 amino acids. Looked up from germline, CDR1 is SGHNT and CDR2 is YYREEE (reference sequence). Unmatched junction bases numbered 6, after V lost 4 bases and J lost 3 bases. CDR3 sequence reads: CASSKDREIYEQYV. The CDR3 nucleotides are TGTGCCAGCAGCAAGGACAGGGAAATCTACGAGCAGTACGTC.

The chain couples TRBV19 to TRBJ1-1; D ambiguous. Trimming took off 5 bases at V and 7 bases at J, with 14 bases between the two ends. The CDR3 is 13 residues long. From germline, CDR1 is LNHDA and CDR2 SQIVND (reference sequence). CDR3 sequence (DNA): TGTGCCAGTAGTCCCGAACCTTTACTTGAAGCTTTCTTT. This encodes CASSPEPLLEAFF.

The chain carries TRBV7-8 and TRBJ2-3; TRBD1 agrees at 7 bases. Germline CDR1 is SGHVS and CDR2 is FQNEAQ. CDR3 size: 17 residues. V trimming: 5 bases; J trimming: 0 bases; junction bases outside the gene matches: 11. The CDR3 loop is CASSPYMGQTSTDTQYF. For the CDR3, the DNA is TGTGCCAGCAGCCCGTATATGGGACAGACTAGCACAGATACGCAGTATTTT.

The chain carries TRBV7-2 and TRBJ2-7, with a tentative D call TRBD1 (5 bases). CDR1 SGHTA and CDR2 FQGNSA come from the germline V gene. Trimming left V 6 bases short and J 2 bases short, with 23 bases between. The CDR3 runs 17 residues. The CDR3 DNA reads as TGTGCCAGCAGACTCAAAACCTGGGGCGGAAACACCTACGAGCAGTACGTC. Translating gives CASRLKTWGGNTYEQYV.

The chain employs TRBV15 and TRBJ2-6, with D perhaps TRBD1 (7 bases). The germline V and J ends were trimmed by 0 bases and 14 bases, with 17 bases remaining between them. The CDR3 extends over 15 amino acids. From germline, CDR1 is LNHNV and CDR2 YYDKDF (reference sequence). The CDR3 DNA follows: TGTGCCACCAGCAGAGATCCCGCGGGACAGACACTCCTGACTTTC. Translation: CATSRDPAGQTLLTF.

This chain uses TRBV3-1 (or the pseudogene TRBV3-2) with TRBJ1-1; tentatively, D is TRBD1 (5 bases). CDR1 is LGHDT, CDR2 YNNKEL, per germline (reference sequence). The CDR3 totals 14 residues. The V and J ends lost 1 base and 4 bases respectively, with 10 bases between them. CDR3 sequence reads: CASSQVPGSTEAFF. The CDR3 nucleotides read TGTGCCAGCAGCCAAGTCCCAGGGTCCACTGAAGCTTTCTTT.

This clone is a singleton in its sample. This chain joins TRBV5-1 and TRBJ2-7; TRBD2 aligns across 10 bases. Germline V gene sequence: CDR1 SGHRS, CDR2 YFSETQ. The CDR3 is made up of 16 amino acids. Trimming at V came to 5 bases and at J to 9 bases, leaving 17 bases not matched to a gene. CDR3 in amino acids: CASSQQTSGSRGVQYF. In DNA form, the CDR3 reads TGCGCCAGCAGTCAACAGACTAGCGGGTCGAGGGGTGTGCAGTACTTC. Together with reference TRBV5-1 and TRBJ2-7, the CDR3 gives the full variable domain: KAGVTQTPRYLIKTRGQQVTLSCSPISGHRSVSWYQQTPGQGLQFLFEYFSETQRNKGNFPGRFSGRQFSNSRSEMNVSTLELGDSALYLCASSQQTSGSRGVQYFGPGTRLTVT.

CDR3: CASSPLRKRSAGAGNTIYF. The DNA of the CDR3 is TGTGCCAGTAGTCCCCTTCGGAAGAGGTCGGCCGGCGCTGGAAACACCATATATTTT. The chain has TRBV19 and TRBJ1-3; D ambiguous. V lost 5 bases, J lost 2 bases, and 25 bases lay in between. Germline V gives CDR1 LNHDA, CDR2 SQIVND (reference sequence). The CDR3 contains 19 residues.

The rearrangement links TRBV7-9 to TRBJ2-2, with D possibly TRBD2 on 6 matching bases. Germline CDR1 reads SEHNR; CDR2 reads FQNEAQ (reference sequence). The CDR3 sequence is 15 residues long. Trimming stripped 7 bases from V and 4 bases from J, with 16 bases between. The CDR3 DNA sequence: TGTGCCAGCACCCGCCCCGGGGGTCGCACCGGGGAGCTGTTTTTT. Amino acids: CASTRPGGRTGELFF.

The chain uses TRBV28 and TRBJ2-5, with 9 bases fitting TRBD2. The V gene end was trimmed by 0 bases and the J gene end by 6 bases; junction bases not matched to a gene: 5. CDR1 is MDHEN, CDR2 SYDVKM, per germline. The CDR3 totals 15 residues. In DNA, the CDR3 is TGTGCCAGCAGTTTATGGACTAGCGGCTACCAGACCCAGTACTTC. The encoded protein is CASSLWTSGYQTQYF.

J is TRBJ1-2 and V is TRBV6-4, with D possibly TRBD1 on 5 matching bases. The CDR3 runs 14 residues. Trimming cost V 5 bases and J 0 bases, with 10 bases left between them. CDR1 is MRHNA and CDR2 is SNTAGT in the germline V gene. In DNA form, the CDR3 reads TGTGCCAGCAGTCCCGACAGAACTAACTATGGCTACACCTTC. Its protein product is CASSPDRTNYGYTF.

This clone was detected a few times. The chain employs TRBV5-1 and TRBJ1-4; 10 nucleotides align to TRBD1. The CDR3 extends over 15 amino acids. CDR1 SGHRS and CDR2 YFSETQ come from the germline V gene. V was clipped by 5 bases and J by 10 bases; unmatched bases: 11. CDR3 nucleotide sequence: TGCGCCAGCAGTAAGACAGGGGGCGTGAGTGGAAAACTGTTTTTT. It encodes CASSKTGGVSGKLFF.

The V call is TRBV6-5, the J call TRBJ1-5, with 8 bases identical to TRBD1. Germline CDR1 and CDR2: MNHEY and SVGAGI. Unmatched junction bases numbered 8, after V lost 8 bases and J lost 5 bases. The CDR3 sequence is 14 residues long. Written as DNA, the CDR3 is TGTGCCAGCCGAGGGACAGGACAATATCAGCCCCAGCATTTT. Amino acids: CASRGTGQYQPQHF.

This rearrangement joins TRBV4-1 to TRBJ1-2; D may be TRBD1 (6 bases). The CDR3 sequence is 16 residues long. Germline loops: CDR1 MGHRA, CDR2 YSYEKL. Trimming removed 3 bases from V and 0 bases from J, with 14 bases in between. Here the CDR3 reads CASSHNYRDTNYGYTF. The CDR3 DNA reads as TGCGCCAGCAGCCATAATTACCGGGACACTAACTATGGCTACACCTTC.

This chain uses TRBV28 with TRBJ1-1; unclear D gene. There are 16 residues in the CDR3. Germline V gene lookup returns CDR1 MDHEN and CDR2 SYDVKM. V was pared by 3 bases and J by 3 bases, with 17 bases between. The CDR3 DNA sequence: TGTGCCAGCAGTTTGATCGGGGTACGAAGATACACTGAAGCTTTCTTT. Its protein product is CASSLIGVRRYTEAFF.

The chain employs TRBV19 and TRBJ2-4; TRBD1 matches 8 bases. Trimming at V came to 5 bases and at J to 0 bases, leaving 6 bases not matched to a gene. The CDR3 loop spans 16 amino acids. CDR1 and CDR2 (germline): LNHDA, SQIVND (reference sequence). The CDR3, as DNA: TGTGCCAGTAGTGCCCGGGACAGGCTAGCCAAAAACATTCAGTACTTC. Protein: CASSARDRLAKNIQYF. Complete variable domain (other parts from reference TRBV19 and TRBJ2-4): DGGITQSPKYLFRKEGQNVTLSCEQNLNHDAMYWYRQDPGQGLRLIYYSQIVNDFQKGDIAEGYSVSREKKESFPLTVTSAQKNPTAFYLCASSARDRLAKNIQYFGAGTRLSVL.

This clone occurred once. V gene TRBV6-5 combines with J gene TRBJ2-7; a weak D match, TRBD1 (5 bases). Germline CDR1 and CDR2: MNHEY and SVGAGI. The V and J ends lost 0 bases and 2 bases respectively, with 8 bases between them. This CDR3 contains 14 residues. CDR3: CASSYSARAYEQYV. CDR3 nucleotides: TGTGCCAGCAGTTACTCGGCCAGGGCCTACGAGCAGTACGTC.

The genes are TRBV12-3 or TRBV12-4 and TRBJ1-5; D is ambiguous. Trimming cost V 3 bases and J 6 bases, with 6 bases left between them. The CDR3 loop spans 12 amino acids. The CDR3 sequence: CASSFVGQPQHF. CDR3 DNA sequence: TGTGCCAGCAGTTTTGTCGGTCAGCCCCAGCATTTT.

This clone was seen a handful of times. This chain uses TRBV28 with TRBJ1-1; TRBD1 matches 7 bases. This CDR3 is built from 13 residues. Germline assignment: CDR1 MDHEN and CDR2 SYDVKM. Trimming at V came to 7 bases and at J to 0 bases, leaving 2 bases not matched to a gene. The CDR3 is CASIRGMNTEAFF. The CDR3 DNA sequence: TGTGCCAGCATCAGGGGGATGAACACTGAAGCTTTCTTT.

The chain uses TRBV5-6 and TRBJ1-1; 7 positions match TRBD1. The germline CDR1 and CDR2 sequences are SGHDT and YYEEEE. Trimming cost V 0 bases and J 0 bases; bases outside gene matches: 2. CDR3 length equals 15 residues. In DNA, the CDR3 is TGTGCCAGCAGCTTGGAGGGACAGATGAACACTGAAGCTTTCTTT. Its protein is CASSLEGQMNTEAFF.

V gene TRBV27 combines with J gene TRBJ2-5; 7 positions agree with TRBD1. V lost 0 bases, J lost 3 bases, and 4 bases stayed unmatched. The germline gives CDR1 MNHEY, CDR2 SMNVEV (reference sequence). CDR3 size: 15 residues. CDR3: CASSLSGTVKETQYF. CDR3 bases: TGTGCCAGCAGTTTATCCGGGACAGTGAAAGAGACCCAGTACTTC.

This clone was counted once. This chain joins TRBV28 and TRBJ2-3; 13 bases are a match to TRBD2. This CDR3 has 15 amino acids. V gave up 7 bases and J gave up 8 bases; unmatched junction bases: 9. Germline V CDR1 and CDR2: MDHEN, SYDVKM. The CDR3 nucleotides are TGTGCCAGCAATGTACTAGCGGGGGGGCCAGGTACGCAGTATTTT. This encodes CASNVLAGGPGTQYF.